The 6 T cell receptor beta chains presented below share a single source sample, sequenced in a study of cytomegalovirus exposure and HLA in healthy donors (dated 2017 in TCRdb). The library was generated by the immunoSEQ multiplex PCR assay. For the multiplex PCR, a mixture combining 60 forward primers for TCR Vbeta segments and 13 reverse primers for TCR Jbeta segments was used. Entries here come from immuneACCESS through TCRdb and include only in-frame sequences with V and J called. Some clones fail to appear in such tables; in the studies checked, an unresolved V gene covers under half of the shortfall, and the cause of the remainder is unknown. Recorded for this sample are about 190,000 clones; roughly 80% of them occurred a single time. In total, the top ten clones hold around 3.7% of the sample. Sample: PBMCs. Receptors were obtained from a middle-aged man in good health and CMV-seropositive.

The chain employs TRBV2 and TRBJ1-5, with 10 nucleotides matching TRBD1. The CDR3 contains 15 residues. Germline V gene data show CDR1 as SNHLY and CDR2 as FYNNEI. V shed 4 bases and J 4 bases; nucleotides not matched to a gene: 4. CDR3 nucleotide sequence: TGTGCCAGCAGTGGGGGGACAGGGGCAAATCAGCCCCAGCATTTT. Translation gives CASSGGTGANQPQHF.

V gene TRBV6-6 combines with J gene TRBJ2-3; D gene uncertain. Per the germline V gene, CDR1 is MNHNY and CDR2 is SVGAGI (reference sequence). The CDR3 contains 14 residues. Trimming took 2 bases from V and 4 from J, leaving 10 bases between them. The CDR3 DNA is TGTGCCAGCAGTTACGTTTTGTCTCCAGATACGCAGTATTTT. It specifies CASSYVLSPDTQYF.

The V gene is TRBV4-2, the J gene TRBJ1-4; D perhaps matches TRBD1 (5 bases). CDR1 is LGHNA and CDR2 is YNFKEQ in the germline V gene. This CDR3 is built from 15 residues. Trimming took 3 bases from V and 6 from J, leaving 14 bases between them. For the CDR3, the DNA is TGTGCCAGCAGCCAGTTCGGGGGGACGGATGAAAAACTGTTTTTT. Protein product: CASSQFGGTDEKLFF.

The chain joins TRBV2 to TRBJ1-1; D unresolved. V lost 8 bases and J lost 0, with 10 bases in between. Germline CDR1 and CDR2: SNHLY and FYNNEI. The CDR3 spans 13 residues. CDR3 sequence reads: CASLKSLNTEAFF. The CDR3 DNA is TGTGCCAGCCTAAAGTCCCTGAACACTGAAGCTTTCTTT.

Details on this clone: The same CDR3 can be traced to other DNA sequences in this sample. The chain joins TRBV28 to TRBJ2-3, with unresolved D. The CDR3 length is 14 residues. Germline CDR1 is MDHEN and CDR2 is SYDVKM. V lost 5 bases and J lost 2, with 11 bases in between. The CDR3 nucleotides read TGTGCCAGCAGTCCACCTTGGCTCACAGATACGCAGTATTTT. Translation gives CASSPPWLTDTQYF.

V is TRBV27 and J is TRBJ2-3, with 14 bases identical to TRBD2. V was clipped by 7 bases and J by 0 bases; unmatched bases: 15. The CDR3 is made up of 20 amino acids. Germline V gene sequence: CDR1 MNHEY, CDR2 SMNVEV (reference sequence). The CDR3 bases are TGTGCCAGCAAAAAGAGACCGGGACTAGCGGGAGTGGGTAGCACAGATACGCAGTATTTT. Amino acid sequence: CASKKRPGLAGVGSTDTQYF.